This T cell receptor (beta chain) emerged from a study of shared clonotypes between healthy human individuals. Some clones are missing from TCRdb's copy, which holds only in-frame ones; the method was immunoSEQ multiplex PCR. Of fewer than 1.8 million clones listed, around 98.5% are singletons. The CDR3 totals 16 residues. V trimming: 4 bases; J trimming: 3 bases; junction bases outside the gene matches: 5. CDR1 SGHRS and CDR2 YFSETQ come from the germline V gene. This TCR was sampled from a man aged 30 to 45 in good health. Sequencing used naive CD4+ T cells sorted from blood. Subset defined: CD45RA+ positively selected. The rearrangement links TRBV5-1 to TRBJ2-2; 11 nucleotides line up with TRBD1. CDR3 amino acids: CASSLRTGGYTGELFF. The CDR3 bases are TGCGCCAGCAGCCTAAGGACAGGGGGCTACACCGGGGAGCTGTTTTTT.